These 30 T cell receptor beta chains were all obtained from the same sample, sequenced in a study of T cells in women clearing cervical HPV infection. Clones were sequenced by immunoSEQ multiplex PCR, and TCRdb holds only the in-frame ones, with some missing. This table holds 45,000 to 50,000 clones. The sequenced material came from blood buffy coat. These receptors came from a woman aged 18-70 years with a cervical HPV16 infection that either progressed to CIN3+ or cleared (not recorded which).

Note on this clone: The CDR3 extends 3 residues past the end of the read, so its final part is completed from the germline J gene. The V gene is TRBV23-1, the J gene TRBJ2-5; D is ambiguous. TRBV23-1 is identified as an open reading frame with a role that is uncertain. This CDR3 spans 12 amino acids. V was pared by 2 bases and J by 7 bases, with 8 bases between. The CDR3 reads CASSQGTGTQYF. CDR3 DNA, as far as it was read: TGCGCCAGCAGTCAAGGTACCGGGACC.

Points on this clone: The read is 3 residues too short to cover the CDR3 end, so that end is filled in from the germline J gene. This chain joins TRBV7-2 and TRBJ1-2; unclear D gene. Germline CDR1 is SGHTA and CDR2 is FQGNSA. Trimming removed 1 base at V and 4 bases at J, with 7 bases between. The CDR3 consists of 13 residues. CDR3 DNA, as far as it was read: TGTGCCAGCAGCTTAGACAGTCTCTATGGC. Translating it yields CASSLDSLYG. The whole CDR3 sequence is CASSLDSLYGYTF.

A remark on this clone: The missing CDR3 end, 3 residues past where the read stops, is filled in from the germline J gene. The chain employs TRBV5-6 and TRBJ1-4; weak D call: TRBD1 (6 bases). The CDR3 is 15 amino acids. Trimming pared 0 bases from V and 6 bases from J, leaving 12 bases between. Germline lookup yields CDR1 SGHDT and CDR2 YYEEEE. The CDR3 DNA, read in part, is TGTGCCAGCAGCTTGGTCGGGGGGCAGGATGAAAAA. The encoded protein is CASSLVGGQDEK. The whole CDR3 reads CASSLVGGQDEKLFF. The full variable domain, rest sourced from reference TRBV5-6 and TRBJ1-4, is DAGVTQSPTHLIKTRGQQVTLRCSPKSGHDTVSWYQQALGQGPQFIFQYYEEEERQRGNFPDRFSGHQFPNYSSELNVNALLLGDSALYLCASSLVGGQDEKLFFGSGTQLSVL.

As to this clone: The read falls 3 residues short of the CDR3 end, and the missing part is taken from the germline J gene. The gene calls are TRBV18 and TRBJ2-3; D is unresolved. The CDR3 consists of 14 residues. Germline CDR1 reads KGHSH; CDR2 reads LQKENI. The DNA read from the CDR3 is TGTGCCAGCTCACCACCTAACATCCAAGAGACG. It codes for CASSPPNIQET. The entire CDR3 protein is CASSPPNIQETQYF. The full variable domain, its missing parts supplied by reference TRBV18 and TRBJ2-3, is NAGVMQNPRHLVRRRGQEARLRCSPMKGHSHVYWYRQLPEEGLKFMVYLQKENIIDESGMPKERFSAEFPKEGPSILRIQQVVRGDSAAYFCASSPPNIQETQYFGPGTRLTVL.

A remark on this clone: The CDR3 end falls 3 residues outside the read, so it is completed with the germline J gene. The chain combines TRBV5-1 with TRBJ2-2; D possibly corresponds to TRBD1 (5 bases). Germline CDR1 and CDR2: SGHRS and YFSETQ. V was clipped by 0 bases and J by 4 bases, with 16 bases between them. This CDR3 has 17 residues. The sequenced CDR3 bases are TGCGCCAGCAGCTTGGAATCGGTGAGGCAGGGCACCGGGGAG. Protein product: CASSLESVRQGTGE. The entire CDR3 protein reads CASSLESVRQGTGELFF.

Turning to this clone: The read stops 3 residues short of the end of the CDR3; the missing end is completed from the germline J gene. The rearrangement joins TRBV2 to TRBJ2-7, with 13 bases identical to TRBD2. V shed 5 bases and J 3 bases; nucleotides not matched to a gene: 4. Germline V gives CDR1 SNHLY, CDR2 FYNNEI. The CDR3 loop spans 15 amino acids. Incomplete CDR3 DNA: TGTGCCAGCAGTCGACTAGCGGGAGGACTCTACGAG. Translated, it gives CASSRLAGGLYE. The full CDR3 sequence reads CASSRLAGGLYEQYF.

As for this clone: The CDR3 is cut off 3 residues early in the read; its end comes from the germline J gene. This chain uses TRBV10-3 with TRBJ1-1, with D hard to call. Germline V CDR1 and CDR2: ENHRY, SYGVKD. The V and J ends lost 2 bases and 6 bases respectively, with 19 bases between them. The CDR3 consists of 16 residues. The CDR3 sequence is CAISEPFSDLRSEAFF. The DNA read from the CDR3 is TGTGCCATCAGTGAGCCTTTCTCGGACTTGAGGTCTGAA.

As to this clone: The missing CDR3 end, 3 residues past where the read stops, is filled in from the germline J gene. The V and J genes are TRBV7-8 and TRBJ2-1; 7 bases are a match to TRBD2. V lost 3 bases to trimming and J lost 8 bases; unmatched junction nucleotides: 13. The CDR3 extends over 16 amino acids. Germline V gene lookup returns CDR1 SGHVS and CDR2 FQNEAQ. CDR3 DNA (partial): TGTGCCAGCAGCTTTTTGGGAGGGGCTGTGGTAGATGAG. Its protein is CASSFLGGAVVDE. The CDR3, in full, reads CASSFLGGAVVDEQFF.

Turning to this clone: The read terminates 3 residues ahead of where the CDR3 ends, so the germline J gene completes it. The chain combines TRBV11-1 with TRBJ2-7; possible D gene TRBD1, 5 bases. This CDR3 comprises 15 residues. Germline CDR1 is SGHAT and CDR2 is FQDESV (reference sequence). Trimming cost V 0 bases and J 0 bases, with 9 bases left between them. The sequenced part of the CDR3 DNA is TGTGCCAGCAGCTTAGCGGCAGGGTTCTCCTACGAG. Residues: CASSLAAGFSYE. The full CDR3 is CASSLAAGFSYEQYF. The full variable domain, with the rest looked up from reference TRBV11-1 and TRBJ2-7, is EAEVAQSPRYKITEKSQAVAFWCDPISGHATLYWYRQILGQGPELLVQFQDESVVDDSQLPKDRFSAERLKGVDSTLKIQPAELGDSAMYLCASSLAAGFSYEQYFGPGTRLTVT.

Turning to this clone: The read stops 3 residues short of the end of the CDR3; the missing end is completed from the germline J gene. The rearrangement links TRBV7-3 to TRBJ1-5; D unclear. V was trimmed by 8 bases and J by 6 bases, leaving 14 bases between them. Germline V gives CDR1 SGHTA, CDR2 FQGTGA. There are 13 residues in the CDR3. The covered CDR3 bases are TGTGCCAGCTCCCAGCTTGCGGGTCAGCCC. Residues: CASSQLAGQP. The CDR3 in full is CASSQLAGQPQHF.

A remark on this clone: The read stops 3 residues short of the end of the CDR3; the missing end is completed from the germline J gene. The chain is built from TRBV20-1 and TRBJ2-5; no clear D gene. Germline V CDR1 and CDR2: DFQATT, SNEGSKA (reference sequence). The CDR3 sequence is 12 residues long. V lost 3 bases, J lost 0 bases, and 5 bases lay in between. The CDR3 reads CSARSYQETQYF. The sequenced CDR3 bases are TGCAGTGCTAGGAGCTACCAAGAGACC.

CDR3 DNA, as far as it was read: TGCGCCAGCAAGGATAGCGGGGAAACCGGGGAG. Its protein product is CASKDSGETGE. The CDR3, in full, reads CASKDSGETGELFF. V usage is TRBV10-1 and J usage is TRBJ2-2; 8 bases are a match to TRBD2. The CDR3 extends 3 residues past the end of the read, so its final part is completed from the germline J gene. CDR1 WNHNN and CDR2 SYGVQD come from the germline V gene (reference sequence). Germline trimming cut 7 bases from V and 5 bases from J; bases unmatched to any gene: 6. This CDR3 region has 14 residues.

About this clone itself: Coverage ceases 3 residues before the CDR3 finishes, and the germline J gene fills in the end. The gene calls are TRBV18 and TRBJ1-1, with a tentative D call TRBD1 (5 bases). From germline, CDR1 is KGHSH and CDR2 LQKENI. This CDR3 region has 12 residues. CDR3 DNA, as far as it was read: TGTGCCAGCTCACCGGGCCACAGGGAA. Protein sequence: CASSPGHRE. The entire CDR3 reads CASSPGHREAFF.

Comments on this clone: The read stops 3 residues short of the end of the CDR3; the missing end is completed from the germline J gene. The rearrangement joins TRBV20-1 to TRBJ1-5; D is uncertain. Per the germline V gene, CDR1 is DFQATT and CDR2 is SNEGSKA (reference sequence). The germline V and J ends were trimmed by 7 bases and 5 bases, with 15 bases remaining between them. The CDR3 has 13 amino acids. CDR3 sequence: CSVRWAQHQPQHF. CDR3 bases read: TGCAGTGTGAGGTGGGCTCAACATCAGCCC.

The CDR3 sequence is CASSEVPSPPGDEQFF. The part of the CDR3 DNA that was read is TGTGCCAGCAGTGAGGTCCCTAGCCCCCCCGGGGATGAG. The chain couples TRBV2 to TRBJ2-1, with a possible D match to TRBD2 (5 bases). The missing CDR3 end, 3 residues past where the read stops, is filled in from the germline J gene. Deletions cut 3 bases from V and 8 bases from J, with 20 bases between. The CDR3 covers 16 residues. Per the germline V gene, CDR1 is SNHLY and CDR2 is FYNNEI.

As concerns this clone: The read is 3 residues too short to cover the CDR3 end, so that end is filled in from the germline J gene. The chain joins TRBV18 to TRBJ2-7; D not resolved. From germline, CDR1 is KGHSH and CDR2 LQKENI. Trimming removed 2 bases from V and 1 base from J, with 12 bases in between. The CDR3 length is 15 residues. The CDR3 bases that were read are TGTGCCAGCTCACCAAGGGTAGAGCTGTCCTACGAG. It is translated as CASSPRVELSYE. The full CDR3 protein reads CASSPRVELSYEQYF.

About this clone: The missing CDR3 end, 3 residues past where the read stops, is filled in from the germline J gene. The genes are TRBV28 and TRBJ1-2; D unresolved. Germline V gene data show CDR1 as MDHEN and CDR2 as SYDVKM. The CDR3 is 12 amino acids. Between the trimmed V and J ends, which lost 8 bases and 3 bases, there was a span of 10 bases. The CDR3 DNA, read in part, is TGTGCCAGCTCATCGGGGTACTATGGC. Translated: CASSSGYYG. The whole CDR3 region reads CASSSGYYGYTF.

With respect to this clone: The read terminates 3 residues before the CDR3 end, so the remaining end is supplied by the germline J gene. The chain employs TRBV18 and TRBJ2-7, with D uncertain. Deletions cut 3 bases from V and 6 bases from J, with 12 bases between. Germline V gene data show CDR1 as KGHSH and CDR2 as LQKENI. CDR3 length: 13 residues. The CDR3 reads CASSPAMSSEQYF. CDR3 DNA (partial): TGTGCCAGCTCACCCGCGATGAGTTCCGAG.

Comment on this clone: The CDR3 end falls 3 residues outside the read, so it is completed with the germline J gene. This chain joins TRBV12-3 or TRBV12-4 and TRBJ2-5; D may be TRBD1 (6 bases). The CDR3 is made up of 14 amino acids. V was clipped by 3 bases and J by 3 bases, with 11 bases between them. The part of the CDR3 DNA that was read is TGTGCCAGCAGTTTGGTCAGGGACAAAGAGACC. This codes for CASSLVRDKET. In full, the CDR3 is CASSLVRDKETQYF.

Note on this clone: The CDR3 end lies 3 residues beyond the end of the read and is filled in from the germline J gene. The chain has TRBV19 and TRBJ2-5, with D tentatively TRBD2 (6 bases). The CDR3 is 13 amino acids. Germline CDR1 is LNHDA and CDR2 is SQIVND (reference sequence). The CDR3 protein is CASSIATSFTQYF. CDR3 DNA, as far as it was read: TGTGCCAGTAGTATAGCAACTAGCTTCACC.

For this clone: With the read ending 3 residues before the CDR3 end, the germline J gene is used to fill in that end. The V gene is TRBV6-2 or TRBV6-3, the J gene TRBJ2-7; 10 bases align to TRBD2. The CDR3 consists of 13 residues. CDR1 and CDR2 (germline): MNHEY, SVGEGT. The V segment lost 4 bases and the J segment 3 bases; nucleotides outside the gene matches: 0. Here the CDR3 reads CASSSSGSYEQYF. The sequenced part of the CDR3 DNA is TGTGCCAGCAGTTCTAGCGGGAGCTACGAG.

A word on this clone: Read data end 3 residues before the CDR3 end; the end is taken from the germline J gene. The chain combines TRBV2 with TRBJ2-3; the match to TRBD2 covers 13 bases. With 4 bases clipped from V and 6 bases from J, the junction kept 4 bases outside the gene matches. The CDR3 is 15 residues long. Germline CDR1 and CDR2: SNHLY and FYNNEI. The CDR3 loop reads CASSGLAGGLDTQYF. The CDR3 DNA, read in part, is TGTGCCAGCAGTGGACTAGCGGGGGGCCTGGATACG.

Points on this clone: Sequencing ends 3 residues short of the CDR3 end; the germline J gene provides the rest. V gene TRBV29-1 combines with J gene TRBJ2-5; 12 bases line up with TRBD2. Germline V gene sequence: CDR1 SQVTM, CDR2 ANQGSEA. CDR3 length equals 13 residues. The junction had 2 bases not matched to a gene; V was cut back by 5 bases and J by 4 bases. CDR3 in amino acids: CSVTTSGRETQYF. CDR3 DNA (partial): TGCAGCGTTACGACTAGCGGGAGAGAGACC.

Details on this clone: The sequence runs out 3 residues before the end of the CDR3; the remainder is reconstructed from the germline J gene. The chain couples TRBV7-8 to TRBJ2-2, with D unclear. CDR3 size: 12 residues. CDR1 is SGHVS, CDR2 FQNEAQ, per germline. The CDR3 spells CASSSFAEKLFF. The sequenced part of the CDR3 DNA is TGTGCCAGCAGCTCCTTCGCGGAAAAG.

With respect to this clone: The read terminates 3 residues before the CDR3 end, so the remaining end is supplied by the germline J gene. The gene calls are TRBV11-3 and TRBJ2-2; D is perhaps TRBD1 (5 bases). CDR3 length: 15 residues. Looked up from germline, CDR1 is SGHNT and CDR2 is YENEEA. The CDR3 region is CASTPDSSGANVLFF. The part of the CDR3 DNA that was read is TGTGCCAGCACCCCCGACAGCTCTGGGGCCAACGTG. The variable domain in full, with the rest retrieved from reference TRBV11-3 and TRBJ2-2, is EAGVVQSPRYKIIEKKQPVAFWCNPISGHNTLYWYLQNLGQGPELLIRYENEEAVDDSQLPKDRFSAERLKGVDSTLKIQPAELGDSAVYLCASTPDSSGANVLFFGEGSRLTVL.

As for this clone: The read is 3 residues too short to cover the CDR3 end, so that end is filled in from the germline J gene. V usage is TRBV5-1 and J usage is TRBJ2-1, with 9 bases that match TRBD2. Germline V CDR1 and CDR2: SGHRS, YFSETQ. The CDR3 contains 15 residues. With V trimmed by 0 bases and J by 9 bases, 7 bases remained unmatched. CDR3 loop: CASSLGQAGGGEQFF. CDR3 DNA, as far as it was read: TGCGCCAGCAGCTTGGGGCAAGCGGGAGGAGGTGAG.

About this clone: Read sequence stops 3 residues before the CDR3 end, and the germline J gene provides the missing end. The chain carries TRBV19 and TRBJ1-2; 8 nucleotides agree with TRBD1. The CDR3 length is 13 residues. V shed 9 bases, J shed 2 bases, and the junction held 5 bases outside the gene matches. The V gene's germline CDR1 is LNHDA and CDR2 SQIVND (reference sequence). The CDR3 sequence: CASQGQGNYGYTF. Partial CDR3 DNA: TGTGCCAGCCAAGGACAGGGAAACTATGGC.

In regard to this clone: The read ends 3 residues early relative to the CDR3; the germline J gene fills the gap. The genes are TRBV29-1 and TRBJ2-7; unclear D gene. Trimming left V 4 bases short and J 0 bases short, with 16 bases between. The germline CDR1 and CDR2 sequences are SQVTM and ANQGSEA. CDR3 length equals 15 residues. The CDR3 loop is CSVAVGQKSSYEQYF. The part of the CDR3 DNA that was read is TGCAGCGTTGCAGTTGGGCAGAAGAGCTCCTACGAG.

As to this clone: The read ends 3 residues early relative to the CDR3; the germline J gene fills the gap. V usage is TRBV30 and J usage is TRBJ1-2; D may be TRBD1 (5 bases). V dropped 0 bases and J dropped 6 bases, with 20 bases sitting between them. This CDR3 comprises 16 residues. Looked up from germline, CDR1 is GTSNPN and CDR2 is SVGIG (reference sequence). The CDR3 is CAWSVNRGRGLDGYTF. The sequenced part of the CDR3 DNA is TGTGCCTGGAGTGTAAACCGGGGCCGGGGACTCGATGGC.

About this clone itself: The read terminates 3 residues before the CDR3 end, so the remaining end is supplied by the germline J gene. This rearrangement joins TRBV7-9 to TRBJ1-1, with 8 bases aligning to TRBD1. CDR3 length: 14 residues. Trimming removed 7 bases from V and 5 bases from J; junction bases left unmatched: 9. Per the germline V gene, CDR1 is SEHNR and CDR2 is FQNEAQ (reference sequence). CDR3 protein: CASTTGGGQTEAFF. The DNA read from the CDR3 is TGTGCCAGCACCACAGGGGGAGGACAAACTGAA.